The present TCR beta chain was sequenced within a study of siplizumab effects on memory and regulatory T cells. As concerns this clone: The antigen remains undetermined.

Study findings and constraints: Among sequences traceable to unstimulated CD4+ memory cells, alloreactive ones were significantly reduced by siplizumab.

Data came from immunoSEQ multiplex PCR; TCRdb stores just in-frame clones and leaves some out. This table has approximately 100,000 clones, nearly 95% appearing once. In germline, CDR1 is LNHDA, CDR2 SQIVND (reference sequence). V dropped 4 bases and J dropped 2 bases, with 18 bases sitting between them. The CDR3 runs 16 residues. Input material: Tregs sorted from blood. V usage is TRBV19 and J usage is TRBJ2-7; the D is unclear. This clonotype was sampled from a human donor in good health. CDR3 residues: CASSNRAPYGTYEQYF. Written as DNA, the CDR3 is TGTGCCAGTAGTAACCGGGCCCCTTATGGGACCTACGAGCAGTACTTC.